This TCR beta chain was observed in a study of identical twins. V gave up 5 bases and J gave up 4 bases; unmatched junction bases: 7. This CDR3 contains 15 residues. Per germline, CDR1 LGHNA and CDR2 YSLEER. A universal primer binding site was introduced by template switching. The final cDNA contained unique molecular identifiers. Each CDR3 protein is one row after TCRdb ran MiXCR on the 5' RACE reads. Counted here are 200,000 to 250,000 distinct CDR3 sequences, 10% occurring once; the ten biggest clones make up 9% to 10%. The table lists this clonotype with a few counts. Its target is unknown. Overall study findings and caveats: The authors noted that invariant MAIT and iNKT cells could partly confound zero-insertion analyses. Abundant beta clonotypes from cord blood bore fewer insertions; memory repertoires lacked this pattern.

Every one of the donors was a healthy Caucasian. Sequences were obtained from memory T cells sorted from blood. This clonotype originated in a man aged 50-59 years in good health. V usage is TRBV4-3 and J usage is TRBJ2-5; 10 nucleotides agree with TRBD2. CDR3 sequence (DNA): TGCGCCAGCAGCGTGGGGGCTAGCGGGGGAGAGACCCAGTACTTC. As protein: CASSVGASGGETQYF.